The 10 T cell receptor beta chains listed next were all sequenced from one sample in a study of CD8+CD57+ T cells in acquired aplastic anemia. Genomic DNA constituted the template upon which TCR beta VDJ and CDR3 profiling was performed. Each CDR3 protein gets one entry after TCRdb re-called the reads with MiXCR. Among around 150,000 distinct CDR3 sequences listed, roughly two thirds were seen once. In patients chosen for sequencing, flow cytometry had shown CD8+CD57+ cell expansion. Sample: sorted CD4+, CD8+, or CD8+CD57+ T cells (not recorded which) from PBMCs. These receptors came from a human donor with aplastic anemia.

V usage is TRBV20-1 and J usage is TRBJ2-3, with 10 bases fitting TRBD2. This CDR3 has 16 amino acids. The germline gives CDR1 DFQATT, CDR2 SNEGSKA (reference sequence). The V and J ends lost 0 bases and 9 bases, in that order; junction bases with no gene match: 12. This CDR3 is CSARDPSSGSWGTQYF. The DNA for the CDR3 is TGCAGTGCTAGAGATCCGTCTAGCGGGAGCTGGGGCACGCAGTATTTT.

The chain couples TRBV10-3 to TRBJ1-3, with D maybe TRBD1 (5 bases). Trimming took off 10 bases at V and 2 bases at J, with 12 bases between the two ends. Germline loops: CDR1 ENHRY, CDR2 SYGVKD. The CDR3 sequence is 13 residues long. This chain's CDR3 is CATLEGPGNTIYF. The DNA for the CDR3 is TGTGCCACCCTGGAGGGACCTGGAAACACCATATATTTT.

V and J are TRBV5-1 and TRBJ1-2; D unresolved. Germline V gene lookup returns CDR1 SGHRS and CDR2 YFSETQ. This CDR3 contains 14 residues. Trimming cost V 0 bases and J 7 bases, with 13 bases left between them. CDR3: CASSLGPQPGGYTF. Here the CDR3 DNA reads TGCGCCAGCAGCTTGGGTCCCCAGCCTGGTGGCTACACCTTC.

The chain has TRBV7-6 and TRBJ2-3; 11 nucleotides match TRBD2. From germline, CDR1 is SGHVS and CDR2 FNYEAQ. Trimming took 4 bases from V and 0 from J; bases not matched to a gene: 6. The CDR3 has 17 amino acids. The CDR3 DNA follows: TGTGCCAGCAGCTATCTAGCGGGAGGTCGTAGCACAGATACGCAGTATTTT. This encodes CASSYLAGGRSTDTQYF.

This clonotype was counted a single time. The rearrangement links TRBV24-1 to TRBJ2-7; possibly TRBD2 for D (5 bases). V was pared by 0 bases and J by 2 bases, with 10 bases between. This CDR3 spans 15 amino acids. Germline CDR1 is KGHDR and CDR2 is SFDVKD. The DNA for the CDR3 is TGTGCCACCAGTGATTTGCCGAGGGCGGCCTACGAGCAGTACTTC. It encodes CATSDLPRAAYEQYF.

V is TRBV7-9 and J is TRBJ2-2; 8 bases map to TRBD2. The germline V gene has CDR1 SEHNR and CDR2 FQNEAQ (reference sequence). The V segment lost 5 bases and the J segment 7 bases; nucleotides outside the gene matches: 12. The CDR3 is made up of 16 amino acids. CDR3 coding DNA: TGTGCCAGCAGCCTCGGGACTAGTGGAAGAGGCGGGGAGCTGTTTTTT. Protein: CASSLGTSGRGGELFF.

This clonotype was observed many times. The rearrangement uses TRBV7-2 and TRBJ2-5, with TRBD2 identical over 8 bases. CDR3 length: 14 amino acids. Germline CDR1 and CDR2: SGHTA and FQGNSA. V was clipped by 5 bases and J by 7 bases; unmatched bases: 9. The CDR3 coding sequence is TGTGCCAGCAGCCGGTCCTCGGGGGGGGGGACCCAGTACTTC. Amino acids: CASSRSSGGGTQYF.

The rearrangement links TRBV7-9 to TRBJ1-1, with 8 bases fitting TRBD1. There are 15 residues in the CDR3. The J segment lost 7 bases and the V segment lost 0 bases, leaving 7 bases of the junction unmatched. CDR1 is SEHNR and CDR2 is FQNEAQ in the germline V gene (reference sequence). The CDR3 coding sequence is TGTGCCAGCAGCTTAGCCCTTACAGGGGGGGATGAAGCTTTCTTT. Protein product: CASSLALTGGDEAFF.

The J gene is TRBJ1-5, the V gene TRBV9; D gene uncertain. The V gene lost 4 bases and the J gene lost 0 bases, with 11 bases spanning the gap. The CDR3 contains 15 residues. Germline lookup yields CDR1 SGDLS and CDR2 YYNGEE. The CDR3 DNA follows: TGTGCCAGCAGCCCAGGAGCGTATAGCAATCAGCCCCAGCATTTT. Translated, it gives CASSPGAYSNQPQHF.

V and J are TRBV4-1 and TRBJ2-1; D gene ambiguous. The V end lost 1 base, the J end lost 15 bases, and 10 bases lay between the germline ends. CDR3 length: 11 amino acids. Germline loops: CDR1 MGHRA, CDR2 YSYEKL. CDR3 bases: TGCGCCAGCAGCCAAGGAAGGATCGCGTTCTTC. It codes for CASSQGRIAFF.